This TCR beta chain is drawn from a study of blood T cells in healthy people across ages (dated by TCRdb to 2013 to 2016). Regarding the study in general: In model experiments, template switching captured about one uniquely barcoded TCR beta cDNA molecule for every two T cells. Using deep sequencing normalized with unique cDNA molecular identifiers, the study measured how TCR beta repertoire diversity changes with age. The donors were split into four age groups: young (average approximately 16 years), middle-aged (about 40), aged (about 62) and long-lived (more than 80). Donors of different ages were randomly distributed across sequencing lanes to avoid experimental bias. The study analyzed two additional independent replicas of 1 million unique cDNA reads from the same blood draw for two donors, one aged 18 to 29 and one aged 80 or older.

Library method: 5' RACE. The run used an Illumina HiSeq 2500. A second PCR of about 7 to 12 cycles was run with a J-beta primer mix and a sample-barcoded 5' primer. A unique molecular identifier was introduced onto each TCR beta cDNA molecule by a template-switch 5' adaptor carrying 12 random nucleotides. Each sample yielded at least 2.5 million CDR3-containing paired-end reads. All of the RNA was converted into first-strand cDNA using the Mint cDNA synthesis kit, with a TRBC-specific oligonucleotide serving as the primer. Following uracil-DNA glycosylase treatment, all cDNA underwent a first 18-cycle PCR with the universal primers M1SS and BC2_uni_R. As for the original processing: For normalization, 1 million high-quality reads, each with a distinct molecular identifier, were randomly selected from each sample. Instead of being binned into consensus sequences, reads that shared molecular identifiers were thrown out. MiTCR, with a Q25 quality threshold and the strictest error-elimination algorithm, was used for CDR3 identification, clonotype clustering and error correction. A nonparametric unseen species model with Euler transformation was used to estimate a lower bound on total TCR beta diversity. TCRdb passed the public sequencing reads through fastp at Q25 and MiXCR, retaining productive beta sequences. CDR3 protein sequences are deduplicated, and each keeps its most common genes and DNA. The authors' filters were not applied to this entry. The sample records about 1.8 million distinct CDR3 sequences, just under 50% of which are singletons. Clones ranked in the top ten supply about 2.1% of the sample.

Paper-wide results and their limitations: There was a strong correlation between observed TCR beta diversity and the percentage of naive T cells measured by flow cytometry. Compared with the aged group, the long-lived group had more naive CD4+ T cells, fewer expanded clones and increased TCR diversity, suggesting age selection. Observed TCR beta diversity per million T cells fell roughly linearly with age, and a significant reduction was already apparent by age roughly 40. Because the CMV infection status of the donors was unknown, age-related changes in expanded clonotypes may potentially have been confounded. Estimates of total diversity based on one million sequenced T cells were regarded as lower bounds and as underestimates. Because profiling used bulk unsorted PBMCs, naive and antigen-experienced compartments could not be compared conclusively.

Trimming takes 5 bases off V and 8 bases off J; junction bases not matched to a gene: 1. Including cysteine and phenylalanine, the CDR3 has 12 amino acids. Only the CDR3 part of the read is kept: 36 bases, read in frame from the first base. CDR1 and CDR2, per the germline V gene (reference sequence), are DFQATT and SNEGSKA. Turning to this clonotype: Its recognized antigen is unknown. The sample holds no much larger clone one base away, and base qualities are not on file.

Donors were a few dozen systemically healthy Caucasian individuals from Russia aged roughly 6 to 90 years. About 9.1 milliliters of peripheral blood were collected from each donor into EDTA-treated Vacutainer tubes. Ficoll-Paque density-gradient centrifugation was used to isolate PBMCs, with at least 6 million per sample. Total RNA was extracted from PBMCs with Trizol reagent, with at least 6 micrograms obtained per sample. For every donor, flow cytometry on a PBMC aliquot measured the percentage of naive CD45RAhigh/CD27high T cells. Recombination connected TRBV20-1 to TRBJ2-1, with 12 middle bases fitting TRBD2. The sample consisted of blood. This clonotype was obtained from a woman aged 40-49 years in good health. The CDR3 protein sequence reads: CSALAGGDEQFF. The nucleotide sequence is given as TGCAGTGCTCTAGCGGGGGGGGATGAGCAGTTCTTC.